Listed below are T cell receptor beta chains from one sample, sequenced in a study of human versus mouse CDR3 diversity and MHC coevolution. This table comes from immunoSEQ multiplex PCR, and its TCRdb copy is limited to in-frame clones, with some not included. This repertoire shows around 77,000 clones, about nine tenths found once; its top ten account for around 0.15%. The material sequenced was naive CD4+ T cells from blood. All receptors derive from a person between 25 and 70 years old in good health. Both conserved end residues are part of each CDR3.

J	V	CDR3
TRBJ1-2	TRBV19	CASSTTPGQGYGYTF
TRBJ1-5	TRBV6-5	CASRRFGTGDQPQHF
TRBJ1-2	TRBV27	CASSSNTPTGYGYTF
TRBJ1-2	TRBV2	CASSEETEIYGYTF
TRBJ2-3	TRBV6-1	CASKRADTQYF
TRBJ2-7	TRBV6-1	CASSELAGPYEQYF
TRBJ1-2	TRBV5-1	CASSLDPGQGYGYTF
TRBJ2-2	TRBV25-1	CASSESRGANTGELFF
TRBJ2-6	TRBV5-1	CASSLDSSSGANVLTF
TRBJ2-7	TRBV11-2	CASSLTYEQYF
TRBJ1-6	TRBV18	CASSPPGQGRSPLHF
TRBJ2-7	TRBV2	CASSEAQGPTYEQYF
TRBJ1-2	TRBV6-1	CASSERENGYTF
TRBJ1-5	TRBV23-1	CATPRTVRVDQPQHF
TRBJ1-3	TRBV6-8	CASSYGGPGNTIYF
TRBJ2-3	TRBV5-4	CASSPSGASSTDTQYF
TRBJ1-2	TRBV2	CASSPDRGSGYTF
TRBJ2-3	TRBV27	CASSTPPLRVDTQYF
TRBJ1-1	TRBV11-2	CASSPQGGHTEAFF
TRBJ2-7	TRBV6-5	CATIPDRDPYEQYF
TRBJ2-5	TRBV6-1	CASRKTNKETQYF
TRBJ2-1	TRBV30	CAWSVLVSYNEQFF
TRBJ2-2	TRBV7-2	CASSKPSGPGELFF
TRBJ2-5	TRBV19	CASSIYLLAGGPRETQYF
TRBJ1-3	TRBV29-1	CSVGGAPSGNTIYF
TRBJ2-7	TRBV28	CASSLQGPYEQYF
TRBJ1-2	TRBV5-4	CASSSGGQGGYGYTF
TRBJ2-1	TRBV30	CAWSLGGALGMNEQFF
TRBJ2-7	TRBV2	CASTAESTYF
TRBJ1-6	TRBV30	CAWRPGQSSYNSPLHF
TRBJ2-5	TRBV6-5	CASRPSGGVQETQYF
TRBJ1-2	TRBV6-1	CASSDPGQSEGYTF
TRBJ2-1	TRBV28	CASSPLTGRAYNEQFF
TRBJ1-5	TRBV28	CASSPTKRASNQPQHF
TRBJ2-1	TRBV27	CASSFYPTSGRSYNEQFF
TRBJ2-5	TRBV19	CASNQRIQETQYF
TRBJ1-5	TRBV7-9	CASSFADQPQHF
TRBJ1-1	TRBV10-3	CAISGEGNTEAFF
TRBJ1-1	TRBV6-4	CASSDSIGGRNEAFF
TRBJ2-2	TRBV25-1	CASRLDNANTGELFF
TRBJ2-7	TRBV21-1	CASHSSTGMDEQYF
TRBJ2-2	TRBV6-1	CATPSRAGVPGELFF
TRBJ1-6	TRBV28	CASRSDSGTVNSPLHF
TRBJ2-2	TRBV10-3	CAISESISSGGRTGELFF
TRBJ1-2	TRBV5-1	CASSPDRGLVYGYTF
TRBJ1-1	TRBV12-5	CASGLTANTEAFF
TRBJ1-2	TRBV10-3	CAISDEAGYGYTF
TRBJ1-6	TRBV7-8	CASSLVRQIGSYNSPLHF
TRBJ2-4	TRBV30	CAWSQGSYIQYF
TRBJ2-5	TRBV18	CASSPEDRWYQETQYF